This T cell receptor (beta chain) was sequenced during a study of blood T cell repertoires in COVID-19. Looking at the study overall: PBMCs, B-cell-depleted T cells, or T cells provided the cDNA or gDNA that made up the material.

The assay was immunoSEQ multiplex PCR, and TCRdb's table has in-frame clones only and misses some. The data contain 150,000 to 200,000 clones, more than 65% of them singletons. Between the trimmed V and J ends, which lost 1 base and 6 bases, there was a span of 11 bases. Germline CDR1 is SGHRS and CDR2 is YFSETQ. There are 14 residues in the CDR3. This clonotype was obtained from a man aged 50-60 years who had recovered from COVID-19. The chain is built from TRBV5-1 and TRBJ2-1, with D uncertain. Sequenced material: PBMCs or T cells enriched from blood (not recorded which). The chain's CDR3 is CASSLRRIPNEQFF. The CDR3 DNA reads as TGCGCCAGCAGCTTGAGGCGGATCCCCAATGAGCAGTTCTTC.